The 2 T cell receptor beta chains given below trace back to one sample, sequenced in a study of identifying expanded T cells in peripheral blood. Here immunoSEQ multiplex PCR was the method, and the copy in TCRdb shows in-frame clones only, minus some. Here the sample spans just under 65,000 clones, 87% being singletons. What was sequenced was blood. The receptors shown here come from a person aged 18 to 75 in good health.

The chain recombines TRBV30 with TRBJ1-3; tentative D call: TRBD1 (5 bases). Per germline, CDR1 GTSNPN and CDR2 SVGIG (reference sequence). CDR3 length: 17 amino acids. V shed 0 bases and J shed 0 bases, with 15 bases lying between them. This CDR3 is CAWSVEPGPSSGNTIYF. CDR3 sequence (DNA): TGTGCCTGGAGTGTAGAGCCAGGGCCGAGCTCTGGAAACACCATATATTTT.

The chain has TRBV30 and TRBJ2-3; 8 nucleotides align to TRBD2. Germline trimming cut 3 bases from V and 5 bases from J; bases unmatched to any gene: 16. Germline V gene sequence: CDR1 GTSNPN, CDR2 SVGIG (reference sequence). There are 17 residues in the CDR3. The CDR3 DNA sequence: TGTGCCTGGAGGGCTTTAGCGGGGATGGGTTCTGGAGATACGCAGTATTTT. It codes for CAWRALAGMGSGDTQYF.